This T cell receptor beta chain was captured by sequencing in a study of cytomegalovirus exposure and HLA in healthy donors. At the level of the study: T cells numbering 150 million to 200 million yielded 90 million to 140 million unique TCR beta sequences in an earlier analysis. Study-wide findings and caveats: A later analysis reported that several of the most significant clusters appeared to be linked to common viral pathogens, among them Epstein-Barr virus. Sequencing likely caused a cluster of highly shared sequence variants.

About this clone: Its specificity is not known.

The germline gives CDR1 LNHDA, CDR2 SQIVND (reference sequence). CDR3 length: 15 residues. Trimming at V came to 5 bases and at J to 2 bases, leaving 3 bases not matched to a gene. Vbeta (60) and Jbeta (13) primers were used in the PCR. The data were produced by immunoSEQ multiplex PCR, yet TCRdb's version contains in-frame clones alone and is incomplete. The sample lists roughly 120,000 clones, 65% to 75% occurring once. Material: PBMCs. This sequence originates from a woman aged 50 to 65 in good health and CMV-seropositive. The rearrangement joins TRBV19 to TRBJ2-6; 7 nucleotides line up with TRBD1. CDR3 nucleotides: TGTGCCAGTAGTGGTGACAGGGCTGGGGCCAACGTCCTGACTTTC. It is translated as CASSGDRAGANVLTF.